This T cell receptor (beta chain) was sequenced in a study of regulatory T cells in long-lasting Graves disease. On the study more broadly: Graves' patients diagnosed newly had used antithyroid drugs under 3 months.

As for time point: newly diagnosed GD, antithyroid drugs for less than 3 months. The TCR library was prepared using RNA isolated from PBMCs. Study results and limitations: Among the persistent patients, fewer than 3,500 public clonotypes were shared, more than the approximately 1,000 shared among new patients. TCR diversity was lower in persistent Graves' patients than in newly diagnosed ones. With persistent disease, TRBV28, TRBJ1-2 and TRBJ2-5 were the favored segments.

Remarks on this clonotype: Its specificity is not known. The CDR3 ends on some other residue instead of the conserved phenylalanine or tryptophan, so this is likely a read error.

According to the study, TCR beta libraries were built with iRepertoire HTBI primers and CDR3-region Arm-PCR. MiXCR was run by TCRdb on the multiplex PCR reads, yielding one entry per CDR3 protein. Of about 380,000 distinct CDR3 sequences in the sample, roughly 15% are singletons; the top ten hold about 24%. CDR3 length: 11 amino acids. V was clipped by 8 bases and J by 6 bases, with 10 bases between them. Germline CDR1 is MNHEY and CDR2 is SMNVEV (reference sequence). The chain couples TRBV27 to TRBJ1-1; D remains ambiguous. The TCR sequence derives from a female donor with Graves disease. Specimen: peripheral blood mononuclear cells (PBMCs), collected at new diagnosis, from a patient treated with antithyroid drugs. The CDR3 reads CASPRPPEAFL. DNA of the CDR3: TGTGCCAGCCCCCGACCGCCTGAAGCTTTCCTT.